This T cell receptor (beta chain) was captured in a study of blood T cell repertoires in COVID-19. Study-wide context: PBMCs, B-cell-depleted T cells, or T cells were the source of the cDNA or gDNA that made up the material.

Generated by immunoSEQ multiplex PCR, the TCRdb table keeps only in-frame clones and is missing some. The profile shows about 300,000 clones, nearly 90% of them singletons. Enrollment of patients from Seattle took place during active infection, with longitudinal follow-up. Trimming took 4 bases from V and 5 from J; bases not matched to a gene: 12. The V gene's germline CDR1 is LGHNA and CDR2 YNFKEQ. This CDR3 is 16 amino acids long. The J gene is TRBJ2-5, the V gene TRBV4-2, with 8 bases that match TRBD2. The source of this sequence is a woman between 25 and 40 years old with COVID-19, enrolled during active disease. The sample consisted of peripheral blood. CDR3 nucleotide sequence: TGTGCCAGCAGCCTGAGCTGGCGGGGGGCGGGGGAGACCCAGTACTTC. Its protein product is CASSLSWRGAGETQYF.